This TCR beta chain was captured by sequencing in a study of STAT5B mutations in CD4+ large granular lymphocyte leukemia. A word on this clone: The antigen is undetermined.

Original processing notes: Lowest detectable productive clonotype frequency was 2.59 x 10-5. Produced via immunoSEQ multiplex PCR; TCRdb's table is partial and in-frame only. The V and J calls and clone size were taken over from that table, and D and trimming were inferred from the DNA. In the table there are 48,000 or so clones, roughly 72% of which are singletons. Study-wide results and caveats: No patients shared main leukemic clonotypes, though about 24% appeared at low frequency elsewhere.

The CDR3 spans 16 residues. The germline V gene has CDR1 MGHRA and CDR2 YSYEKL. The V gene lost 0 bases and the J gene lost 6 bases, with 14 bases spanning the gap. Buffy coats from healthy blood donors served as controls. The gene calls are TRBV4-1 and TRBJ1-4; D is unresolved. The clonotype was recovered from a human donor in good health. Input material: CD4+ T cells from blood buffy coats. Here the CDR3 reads CASSQDVAGRYEKLFF. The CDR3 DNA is TGCGCCAGCAGCCAAGATGTCGCCGGCCGGTATGAAAAACTGTTTTTT.